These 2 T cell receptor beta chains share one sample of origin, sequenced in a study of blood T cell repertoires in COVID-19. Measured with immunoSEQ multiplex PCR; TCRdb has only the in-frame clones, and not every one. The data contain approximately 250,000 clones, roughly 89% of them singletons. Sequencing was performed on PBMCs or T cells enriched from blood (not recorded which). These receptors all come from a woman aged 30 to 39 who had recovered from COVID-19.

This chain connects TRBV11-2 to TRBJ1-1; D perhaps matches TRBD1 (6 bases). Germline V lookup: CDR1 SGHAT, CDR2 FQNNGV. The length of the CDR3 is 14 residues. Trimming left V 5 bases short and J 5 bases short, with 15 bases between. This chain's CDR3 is CASSPNRAVTEAFF. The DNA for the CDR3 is TGTGCCAGCAGCCCGAACAGGGCCGTGACTGAAGCTTTCTTT.

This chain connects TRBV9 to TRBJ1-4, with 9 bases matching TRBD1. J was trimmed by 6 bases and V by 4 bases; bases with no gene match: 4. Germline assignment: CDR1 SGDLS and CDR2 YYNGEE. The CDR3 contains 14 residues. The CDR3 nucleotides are TGTGCCAGCAGCATGGGACAGGGATATGAAAAACTGTTTTTT. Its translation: CASSMGQGYEKLFF.